Below, 21 T cell receptor beta chains from the same sample are listed, as sequenced in a study of regulatory T cells in long-lasting Graves disease. Time point denoted: persistent/refractory GD, antithyroid drugs over 5 years with positive TRAb. After RNA was extracted from PBMCs, the TCR library was made from it. CDR3 regions were amplified by Arm-PCR using iRepertoire HTBI primers to build TCR beta libraries. Each CDR3 protein gets one entry after TCRdb re-called the multiplex PCR reads with MiXCR. Of approximately 350,000 distinct CDR3 sequences listed, roughly 20% are singletons. The specimen comprised peripheral blood mononuclear cells (PBMCs), sampled when the disease was refractory, from a patient treated with antithyroid drugs. These receptors were collected from a woman aged 40-49 years with Graves disease.

For this clonotype: It may be a read error: a sequence one base away is much more abundant. V is TRBV2 and J is TRBJ1-2; D may be TRBD1 (6 bases). CDR3 size: 13 residues. Germline V lookup: CDR1 SNHLY, CDR2 FYNNEI. The CDR3 reads CASSWTEEDGHTF. The CDR3 DNA sequence: TGTGCCAGCAGTTGGACAGAAGAGGATGGCCACACCTTC.

This clonotype turned up a few times. The chain employs TRBV27 and TRBJ2-7; 14 nucleotides agree with TRBD2. Germline CDR1 is MNHEY and CDR2 is SMNVEV (reference sequence). The trim removed 5 bases at V and 4 bases at J, leaving 7 bases unmatched. CDR3 length: 16 residues. The CDR3: CASSKLGTSGRYEQYF. CDR3 bases: TGTGCCAGCAGTAAACTTGGGACTAGCGGGAGATACGAGCAGTACTTC.

The CDR3 DNA follows: TGTGCCAGCAGTGCCACTAGCTACCCTCCGGGGGAGCTGTTTTTT. This codes for CASSATSYPPGELFF. The V and J genes are TRBV27 and TRBJ2-2; possible D gene TRBD2, 6 bases. The V gene's germline CDR1 is MNHEY and CDR2 SMNVEV (reference sequence). This CDR3 region has 15 residues. Trimming cost V 5 bases and J 8 bases, with 18 bases left between them.

This clonotype appeared a few times. The V and J genes are TRBV27 and TRBJ1-1, with TRBD1 identical over 8 bases. Germline CDR1 MNHEY, CDR2 SMNVEV (reference sequence). The ends lost 4 bases at V and 4 bases at J; junction bases unmatched: 5. The CDR3 contains 14 residues. The CDR3 protein is CASSSGGPITEAFF. In DNA, the CDR3 is TGTGCCAGCAGTTCAGGGGGCCCCATCACTGAAGCTTTCTTT.

The V call is TRBV10-3, the J call TRBJ2-7; tentative D call: TRBD1 (5 bases). V gave up 3 bases and J gave up 0 bases, with 12 bases separating them. There are 15 residues in the CDR3. CDR1 and CDR2 (germline): ENHRY, SYGVKD. CDR3 sequence reads: CAISDGHTFSYEQYF. As DNA, the CDR3 is TGTGCCATCAGTGATGGACACACTTTCTCCTACGAGCAGTACTTC.

The chain is built from TRBV6-1 and TRBJ1-1, with D perhaps TRBD1 (6 bases). CDR1 is MNHNS and CDR2 is SASEGT in the germline V gene. The length of the CDR3 is 11 residues. Trimming removed 8 bases from V and 4 bases from J, with 8 bases in between. In nucleotides, the CDR3 is TGTGCCAGCCAAGGGGGCACTGAAGCTTTCTTT. It codes for CASQGGTEAFF.

In this sample, this clonotype turned up many times. The rearrangement uses TRBV2 and TRBJ2-5; D might be TRBD2 (6 bases). V gave up 7 bases and J gave up 1 base, with 13 bases separating them. From germline, CDR1 is SNHLY and CDR2 FYNNEI. The CDR3 is 14 residues long. In nucleotides, the CDR3 is TGTGCCAGCATGCTCCGGGACTTCCAAGAGACCCAGTACTTC. Protein sequence: CASMLRDFQETQYF.

The J gene is TRBJ2-7, the V gene TRBV25-1; D gene ambiguous. The CDR3 has 14 residues. Trimming pared 0 bases from V and 3 bases from J, leaving 9 bases between. Germline CDR1 reads MGHDK; CDR2 reads SYGVNS. CDR3 sequence: CASSEYGLFYEQYF. In DNA, the CDR3 is TGTGCCAGCAGTGAATACGGCCTATTCTACGAGCAGTACTTC.

This clonotype has at least ten counts. The chain joins TRBV6-2 or TRBV6-3 to TRBJ2-5; D tentatively reads TRBD1 or TRBD2 (5 bases each). The CDR3 consists of 13 residues. Germline V gene lookup returns CDR1 MNHEY and CDR2 SVGEGT. Trimming left V 1 base short and J 4 bases short, with 7 bases between. The chain's CDR3 is CASSYFGGETQYF. The CDR3 DNA is TGTGCCAGCAGTTACTTTGGGGGAGAGACCCAGTACTTC.

This clonotype was observed at least ten times. V and J are TRBV28 and TRBJ1-5, with TRBD1 as a possible D gene (6 bases). The CDR3 consists of 18 residues. CDR1 and CDR2 from the germline V gene are MDHEN and SYDVKM. The germline V and J ends were trimmed by 4 bases and 2 bases, with 21 bases remaining between them. Here the CDR3 DNA reads TGTGCCAGCAGTTCCGATTCCGGGACACAAACCGGCAATCAGCCCCAGCATTTT. Its translation: CASSSDSGTQTGNQPQHF.

This clonotype has ten or more counts. This chain uses TRBV28 with TRBJ2-5; 9 nucleotides match TRBD2. Germline CDR1 MDHEN, CDR2 SYDVKM. V trimming: 4 bases; J trimming: 2 bases; junction bases outside the gene matches: 14. CDR3 size: 18 residues. The CDR3 DNA follows: TGTGCCAGCAGTTCATTGGGCGGGGGGGGCCGCCTACAAGAGACCCAGTACTTC. It yields the protein CASSSLGGGGRLQETQYF.

This clonotype was recorded a few times. A read error may be the cause here, since a much bigger clone is one base away. The chain is built from TRBV2 and TRBJ1-4; D perhaps matches TRBD1 (5 bases). The CDR3 consists of 14 residues. The ends were cut back, 6 bases at V and 13 bases at J, with 21 bases in the middle. Germline lookup yields CDR1 SNHLY and CDR2 FYNNEI. CDR3 in amino acids: CASRDTPDKWTLFF. CDR3 in DNA: TGTGCCAGCAGGGACACGCCGGACAAATGGACACTGTTTTTT. Full variable domain (remainder filled in from reference TRBV2 and TRBJ1-4): EPEVTQTPSHQVTQMGQEVILRCVPISNHLYFYWYRQILGQKVEFLVSFYNNEISEKSEIFDDQFSVERPDGSNFTLKIRSTKLEDSAMYFCASRDTPDKWTLFFGSGTQLSVL.

The chain employs TRBV20-1 and TRBJ2-5, with 13 bases identical to TRBD2. The CDR3 runs to 16 residues. The trim removed 4 bases at V and 2 bases at J, leaving 7 bases unmatched. Germline V gene data show CDR1 as DFQATT and CDR2 as SNEGSKA (reference sequence). CDR3 protein: CSATGLAGAGQETQYF. The CDR3 DNA reads TGCAGTGCTACCGGACTAGCGGGAGCAGGGCAAGAGACCCAGTACTTC.

J is TRBJ2-2 and V is TRBV7-9; D gene ambiguous. V was cut by 2 bases and J by 6 bases, with 13 bases left in between. CDR3 length: 15 residues. Germline loops: CDR1 SEHNR, CDR2 FQNEAQ (reference sequence). The CDR3 loop reads CASSLQVAISGELFF. The CDR3 DNA reads as TGTGCCAGCAGCTTACAGGTTGCAATTTCCGGGGAGCTGTTTTTT.

This clonotype was counted between two and nine times. The chain has TRBV11-2 and TRBJ1-3; the D gene is possibly TRBD1 (6 bases). The germline V gene has CDR1 SGHAT and CDR2 FQNNGV. With 6 bases removed from V and 2 bases from J, the gap between germline ends came to 14 bases. This CDR3 has 15 residues. In DNA form, the CDR3 reads TGTGCCAGCAGATCTATCCGGGACACTGGAAACACCATATATTTT. Protein: CASRSIRDTGNTIYF.

This sequence joins TRBV19 and TRBJ2-1, with TRBD2 identical over 8 bases. The CDR3 spans 15 residues. The germline CDR1 and CDR2 sequences are LNHDA and SQIVND (reference sequence). V shed 5 bases, J shed 8 bases, and the junction held 11 bases outside the gene matches. For the CDR3, the DNA is TGTGCCAGTAGTTTGGGGACTAGTTCATTCGATGAGCAGTTCTTC. Translation gives CASSLGTSSFDEQFF.

This clonotype showed up many times. This chain uses TRBV12-3 or TRBV12-4 with TRBJ2-3; 8 bases align to TRBD1. V lost 6 bases, J lost 2 bases, and 4 bases stayed unmatched. The CDR3 has 14 amino acids. CDR3: CASSGGQDTDTQYF. CDR3 coding DNA: TGTGCCAGCAGCGGGGGACAGGACACAGATACGCAGTATTTT.

This clonotype appeared many times. The chain couples TRBV6-1 to TRBJ1-5, with 7 bases lining up with TRBD1. In germline, CDR1 is MNHNS, CDR2 SASEGT. CDR3 size: 16 residues. V dropped 6 bases and J dropped 3; count of bases not matched to a gene: 11. The CDR3 protein is CASSFQTGQSNQPQHF. The CDR3 coding sequence is TGTGCCAGCAGCTTTCAAACGGGACAGTCCAATCAGCCCCAGCATTTT.

This clonotype was observed at least ten times. The chain recombines TRBV7-8 with TRBJ2-7; possibly TRBD2 for D (6 bases). In germline, CDR1 is SGHVS, CDR2 FQNEAQ. The V end lost 0 bases, the J end lost 7 bases, and 13 bases lay between the germline ends. The CDR3 covers 14 residues. The CDR3 protein is CASSLAGSTGEQYF. CDR3 DNA sequence: TGTGCCAGCAGCTTAGCCGGGAGTACGGGGGAGCAGTACTTC. Looking up the rest from reference TRBV7-8 and TRBJ2-7 gives the full variable domain: GAGVSQSPRYKVAKRGQDVALRCDPISGHVSLFWYQQALGQGPEFLTYFQNEAQLDKSGLPSDRFFAERPEGSVSTLKIQRTQQEDSAVYLCASSLAGSTGEQYFGPGTRLTVT.

Many counts were recorded for this clonotype. The chain joins TRBV7-2 to TRBJ1-1, with D uncertain. The CDR3 length is 14 residues. Germline-derived CDR1 and CDR2 are SGHTA and FQGNSA. V was shortened by 5 bases and J by 1 base, with 11 bases between the two germline ends. This chain's CDR3 is CASSPTPGNTEAFF. Written as DNA, the CDR3 is TGTGCCAGCAGCCCAACCCCAGGGAACACTGAAGCTTTCTTT.

This chain connects TRBV11-2 to TRBJ2-7; D is uncertain. Trimming removed 2 bases at V and 6 bases at J, with 17 bases between. The germline CDR1 and CDR2 sequences are SGHAT and FQNNGV. This CDR3 comprises 15 residues. The CDR3 sequence: CASSLLAETSGEQYF. The CDR3 DNA reads as TGTGCCAGCAGCTTACTTGCCGAGACCTCGGGCGAGCAGTACTTC.